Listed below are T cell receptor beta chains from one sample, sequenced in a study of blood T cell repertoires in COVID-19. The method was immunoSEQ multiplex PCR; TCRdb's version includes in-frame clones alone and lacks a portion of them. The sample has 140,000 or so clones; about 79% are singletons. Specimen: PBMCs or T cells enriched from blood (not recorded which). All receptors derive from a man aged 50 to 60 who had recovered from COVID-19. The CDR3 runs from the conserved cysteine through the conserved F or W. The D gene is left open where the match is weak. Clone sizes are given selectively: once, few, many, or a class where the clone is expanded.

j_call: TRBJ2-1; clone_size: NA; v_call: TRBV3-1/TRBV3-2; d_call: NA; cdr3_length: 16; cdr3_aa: CASSQAGFSVLNEQFF; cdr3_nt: TGTGCCAGCAGCCAAGCCGGTTTCAGCGTACTCAATGAGCAGTTCTTC
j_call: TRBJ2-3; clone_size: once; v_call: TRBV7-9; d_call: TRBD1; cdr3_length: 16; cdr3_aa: CASSLGGDRRTDTQYF; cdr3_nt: TGTGCCAGCAGCTTAGGTGGGGACAGGCGCACAGATACGCAGTATTTT
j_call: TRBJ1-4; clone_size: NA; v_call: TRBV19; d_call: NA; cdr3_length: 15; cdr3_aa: CASTRPGAPNEKLFF; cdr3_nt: TGTGCCAGTACCCGACCAGGGGCCCCTAATGAAAAACTGTTTTTT
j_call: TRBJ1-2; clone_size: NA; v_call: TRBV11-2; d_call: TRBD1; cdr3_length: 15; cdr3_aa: CASSSRQGLSYGYTF; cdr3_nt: TGTGCCAGCAGCTCTAGACAGGGTCTTTCCTATGGCTACACCTTC
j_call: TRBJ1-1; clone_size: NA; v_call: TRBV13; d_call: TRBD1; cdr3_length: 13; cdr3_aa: CASRQGANTEAFF; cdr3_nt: TGTGCCAGCAGACAGGGGGCGAACACTGAAGCTTTCTTT
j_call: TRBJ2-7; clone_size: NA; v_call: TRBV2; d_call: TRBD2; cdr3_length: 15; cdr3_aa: CASSEQVAGLGEQYF; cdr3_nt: TGTGCCAGCAGTGAACAGGTAGCGGGGTTGGGGGAGCAGTACTTC
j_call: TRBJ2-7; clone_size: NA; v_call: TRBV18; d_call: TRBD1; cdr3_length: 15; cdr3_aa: CASSPYRTGDYEQYF; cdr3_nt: TGTGCCAGCTCACCATACCGGACAGGAGACTACGAGCAGTACTTC
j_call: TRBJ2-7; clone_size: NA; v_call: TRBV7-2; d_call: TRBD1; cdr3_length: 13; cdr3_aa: CASSLDRGYEQYF; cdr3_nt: TGTGCCAGCAGCTTAGACAGGGGTTACGAGCAGTACTTC
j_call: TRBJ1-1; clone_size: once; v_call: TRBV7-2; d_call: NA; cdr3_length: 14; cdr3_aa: CASRQDFMNTEAFF; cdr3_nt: TGTGCCAGCAGGCAAGACTTCATGAACACTGAAGCTTTCTTT
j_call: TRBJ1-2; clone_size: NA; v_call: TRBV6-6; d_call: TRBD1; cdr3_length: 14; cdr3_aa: CASSYADRDSGYTF; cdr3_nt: TGTGCCAGCAGTTACGCCGACAGGGACTCTGGCTACACCTTC
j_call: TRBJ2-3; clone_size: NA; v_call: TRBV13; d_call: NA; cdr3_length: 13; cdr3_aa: CASSLVRADTQYF; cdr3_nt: TGTGCCAGCAGCTTGGTCAGGGCTGATACGCAGTATTTT
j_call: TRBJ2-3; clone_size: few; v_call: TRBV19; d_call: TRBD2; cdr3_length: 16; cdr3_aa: CASSIDTSGGSDTQYF; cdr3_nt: TGTGCCAGTAGTATAGACACTAGCGGGGGTTCAGATACGCAGTATTTT
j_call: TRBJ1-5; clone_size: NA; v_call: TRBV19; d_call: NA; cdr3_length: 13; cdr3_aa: CASSGRGSQPQHF; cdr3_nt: TGTGCCAGTAGTGGGAGGGGAAGTCAGCCCCAGCATTTT
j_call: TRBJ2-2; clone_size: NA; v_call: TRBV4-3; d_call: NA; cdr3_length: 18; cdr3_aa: CASSQDRTSVFQTGELFF; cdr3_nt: TGCGCCAGCAGCCAAGATCGGACATCGGTGTTTCAAACCGGGGAGCTGTTTTTT
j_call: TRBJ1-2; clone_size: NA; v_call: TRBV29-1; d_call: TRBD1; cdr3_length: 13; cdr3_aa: CSVGTELNYGYTF; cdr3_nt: TGCAGCGTCGGGACAGAGCTCAACTATGGCTACACCTTC
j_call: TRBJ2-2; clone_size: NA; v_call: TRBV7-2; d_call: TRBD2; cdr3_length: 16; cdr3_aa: CASSKRLAGNTGELFF; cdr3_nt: TGTGCCAGCAGCAAACGACTAGCGGGGAACACCGGGGAGCTGTTTTTT
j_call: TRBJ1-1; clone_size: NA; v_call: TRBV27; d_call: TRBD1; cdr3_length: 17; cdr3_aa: CASSDLKQGWGNTEAFF; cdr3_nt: TGTGCCAGCAGTGACCTCAAACAGGGGTGGGGAAACACTGAAGCTTTCTTT
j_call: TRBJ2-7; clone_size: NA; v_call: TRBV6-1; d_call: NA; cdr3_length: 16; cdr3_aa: CASSESRDRMSGEQYF; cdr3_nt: TGTGCCAGCAGTGAATCGCGCGACAGGATGTCTGGCGAGCAGTACTTC
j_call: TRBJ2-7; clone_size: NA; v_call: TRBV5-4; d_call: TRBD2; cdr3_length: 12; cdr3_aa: CASSRGAYEQYF; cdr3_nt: TGTGCCAGCAGCCGGGGGGCCTACGAGCAGTACTTC
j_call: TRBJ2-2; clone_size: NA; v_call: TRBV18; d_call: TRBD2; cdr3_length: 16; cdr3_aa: CASSPPTGGNSGELFF; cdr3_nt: TGTGCCAGCTCACCACCGACGGGAGGGAACTCCGGGGAGCTGTTTTTT
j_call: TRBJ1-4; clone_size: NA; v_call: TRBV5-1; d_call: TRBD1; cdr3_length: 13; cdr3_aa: CASNDRDSKKLFF; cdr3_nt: TGCGCCAGCAACGACCGGGACAGTAAAAAACTGTTTTTT
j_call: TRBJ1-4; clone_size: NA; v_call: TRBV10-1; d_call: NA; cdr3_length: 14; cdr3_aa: CASSPGQTNEKLFF; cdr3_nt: TGCGCCAGCAGTCCAGGTCAAACTAATGAAAAACTGTTTTTT
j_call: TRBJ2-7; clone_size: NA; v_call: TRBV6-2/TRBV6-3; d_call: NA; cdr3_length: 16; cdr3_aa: CASSSLNRGGRYEQYF; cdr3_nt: TGTGCCAGCAGCTCCCTAAACAGGGGGGGTCGCTACGAGCAGTACTTC